The 21 T cell receptor beta chains below all came from one sample that was sequenced in a study of CD8 T cells in Susac syndrome. Reverse transcription of about 0.5 to 1 ug RNA was carried out with random hexamers. TCRdb analysed the immunoSEQ multiplex PCR reads with MiXCR anew, one entry per CDR3 protein. The table lists around 120,000 distinct CDR3 sequences, about 92% of them singletons. What was sequenced was CD4+ T cells from PBMCs. Every receptor here comes from a human donor with multiple sclerosis.

The chain carries TRBV20-1 and TRBJ1-1; D is unclear. CDR1 is DFQATT, CDR2 SNEGSKA, per germline (reference sequence). The length of the CDR3 is 13 residues. V dropped 3 bases and J dropped 5 bases, with 13 bases sitting between them. CDR3 loop: CSASNSRGTEAFF. The CDR3 nucleotides read TGCAGTGCTAGCAACTCCCGGGGAACTGAAGCTTTCTTT.

The chain employs TRBV7-3 and TRBJ1-6; D call uncertain. The CDR3 length is 13 residues. Trimming shortened V by 5 bases and J by 7 bases, and 9 bases separated the two germline ends. Germline loops: CDR1 SGHTA, CDR2 FQGTGA. CDR3 in amino acids: CASSPTENSPLHF. The CDR3 coding sequence is TGTGCCAGCAGCCCGACTGAAAATTCACCCCTCCACTTT.

In its sample, this clonotype was seen once. The rearrangement links TRBV29-1 to TRBJ1-4; the D is unclear. Trimming pared 2 bases from V and 7 bases from J, leaving 5 bases between. CDR1 and CDR2 (germline): SQVTM, ANQGSEA. CDR3 length: 11 amino acids. CDR3 bases: TGCAGCGTTGAAAGGAGTGAAAAACTGTTTTTT. It encodes CSVERSEKLFF.

The gene calls are TRBV3-1 and TRBJ2-5; D not certain. CDR3 length: 12 residues. V lost 0 bases and J 7 bases, leaving 6 bases between the germline ends. The germline gives CDR1 LGHDT, CDR2 YNNKEL (reference sequence). In DNA form, the CDR3 reads TGTGCCAGCAGCCAAGAACATCGGACCCAGTACTTC. Protein product: CASSQEHRTQYF.

The chain employs TRBV19 and TRBJ2-7; perhaps TRBD2 as D (5 bases). The germline V and J ends were trimmed by 7 bases and 5 bases, with 9 bases remaining between them. The CDR3 extends over 11 amino acids. CDR1 and CDR2 from the germline V gene are LNHDA and SQIVND (reference sequence). CDR3 DNA sequence: TGTGCCAGTACGAGAGGGCACGAGCAGTACTTC. Residues: CASTRGHEQYF.

The table lists this clonotype with a count of one. This rearrangement joins TRBV18 to TRBJ2-5; weak D call: TRBD1 (5 bases). The germline V and J ends were trimmed by 3 bases and 5 bases, with 16 bases remaining between them. Germline loops: CDR1 KGHSH, CDR2 LQKENI. The CDR3 length is 15 residues. CDR3 protein: CASSPPPRATETQYF. The CDR3, as DNA: TGTGCCAGCTCACCTCCTCCCAGGGCTACGGAGACCCAGTACTTC. Full variable domain (missing parts from reference TRBV18 and TRBJ2-5): NAGVMQNPRHLVRRRGQEARLRCSPMKGHSHVYWYRQLPEEGLKFMVYLQKENIIDESGMPKERFSAEFPKEGPSILRIQQVVRGDSAAYFCASSPPPRATETQYFGPGTRLLVL.

This clonotype was seen a single time. The chain uses TRBV5-1 and TRBJ2-5; D is unclear. V dropped 6 bases and J dropped 3 bases, with 3 bases sitting between them. From germline, CDR1 is SGHRS and CDR2 YFSETQ. The CDR3 extends over 10 amino acids. CDR3 sequence reads: CASKEETQYF. The CDR3 nucleotides read TGCGCCAGCAAGGAAGAGACCCAGTACTTC. Looking up the rest from reference TRBV5-1 and TRBJ2-5 gives the full variable domain: KAGVTQTPRYLIKTRGQQVTLSCSPISGHRSVSWYQQTPGQGLQFLFEYFSETQRNKGNFPGRFSGRQFSNSRSEMNVSTLELGDSALYLCASKEETQYFGPGTRLLVL.

The chain links TRBV11-2 to TRBJ2-7; D is possibly TRBD1 or TRBD2 (5 bases each). Trimming left V 6 bases short and J 2 bases short, with 11 bases between. Germline V CDR1 and CDR2: SGHAT, FQNNGV. The length of the CDR3 is 13 residues. CDR3 DNA sequence: TGTGCCAGCAGGGGGGTTAGGACCTACGAGCAGTACTTC. Its protein is CASRGVRTYEQYF.

Here the CDR3 DNA reads TGTGCCAGCAGTTCCCCCGAGTCGGTAGTGAGTGGCTACACCTTC. Protein product: CASSSPESVVSGYTF. The rearrangement joins TRBV2 to TRBJ1-2; D unresolved. The V end was cut by 5 bases, the J end by 7 bases, with 20 bases between. The CDR3 length is 15 residues. Germline V gene data show CDR1 as SNHLY and CDR2 as FYNNEI.

The chain joins TRBV5-4 to TRBJ2-5, with D perhaps matching TRBD1 or TRBD2 (6 bases each). The CDR3 runs 13 residues. V was clipped by 6 bases and J by 3 bases, with 12 bases between them. The germline V gene has CDR1 SGHNT and CDR2 YYREEE (reference sequence). The CDR3 nucleotides are TGTGCCAGCACCATGAGGGGGGAAGAGACCCAGTACTTC. Translating gives CASTMRGEETQYF.

V and J are TRBV27 and TRBJ1-6, with 9 bases aligning to TRBD1. V gave up 0 bases and J gave up 3 bases; unmatched junction bases: 3. CDR1 and CDR2 from the germline V gene are MNHEY and SMNVEV (reference sequence). CDR3 length: 17 amino acids. Written as DNA, the CDR3 is TGTGCCAGCAGTTTATCGGGACAGGGCCTCTATAATTCACCCCTCCACTTT. Its protein is CASSLSGQGLYNSPLHF.

The chain links TRBV5-1 to TRBJ1-6, with 7 bases that match TRBD1. The CDR3 covers 15 residues. Looked up from germline, CDR1 is SGHRS and CDR2 is YFSETQ. The V segment lost 6 bases and the J segment 0 bases; nucleotides outside the gene matches: 3. The CDR3: CASKQGSSYNSPLHF. CDR3 in DNA: TGCGCCAGCAAACAGGGGAGCTCCTATAATTCACCCCTCCACTTT.

The chain employs TRBV29-1 and TRBJ2-3; the D gene is possibly TRBD2 (7 bases). This CDR3 has 13 amino acids. Germline V lookup: CDR1 SQVTM, CDR2 ANQGSEA. V was clipped by 7 bases and J by 4 bases, with 15 bases between them. The CDR3 DNA reads as TGCAGCGGTGGAGGCGGGGGCGCAGATACGCAGTATTTT. Protein product: CSGGGGGADTQYF.

V is TRBV19 and J is TRBJ2-6, with D possibly being TRBD1 (6 bases). V lost 5 bases to trimming and J lost 2 bases, with 10 bases between them. The CDR3 covers 15 residues. CDR1 and CDR2 (germline): LNHDA, SQIVND (reference sequence). CDR3 sequence reads: CASSVQGTGANVLTF. CDR3 in DNA: TGTGCCAGTAGTGTCCAGGGGACTGGGGCCAACGTCCTGACTTTC.

The chain links TRBV28 to TRBJ2-7, with D possibly matching TRBD2 (6 bases). This CDR3 region has 13 residues. Deletions cut 2 bases from V and 4 bases from J, with 9 bases between. The germline V gene has CDR1 MDHEN and CDR2 SYDVKM. CDR3 protein: CASSLGGYYEQYF. Written as DNA, the CDR3 is TGTGCCAGCAGTTTAGGAGGGTATTACGAGCAGTACTTC.

The genes are TRBV9 and TRBJ1-6, with unresolved D. Germline V lookup: CDR1 SGDLS, CDR2 YYNGEE. The CDR3 has 13 residues. V was pared by 6 bases and J by 7 bases, with 11 bases between. CDR3: CASNARTNSPLHF. DNA for the CDR3: TGTGCCAGCAACGCCCGTACAAATTCACCCCTCCACTTT.

The chain carries TRBV4-3 and TRBJ1-2; D ambiguous. V lost 4 bases, J lost 7 bases, and 16 bases lay in between. CDR3 length equals 14 residues. Germline V gives CDR1 LGHNA, CDR2 YSLEER. CDR3 region: CASSRTLEGSGYTF. The CDR3 DNA sequence: TGCGCCAGCAGCCGAACCTTGGAGGGCTCTGGCTACACCTTC.

The count of this clonotype is one. In DNA form, the CDR3 reads TGTGCCAGCAGGCGGGCCCAAGAGGGGGGCAGCGACGAGCAGTACTTC. This translates into CASRRAQEGGSDEQYF. The chain links TRBV5-4 to TRBJ2-7; D may match TRBD1 or TRBD2 (6 bases each). Germline V gene data show CDR1 as SGHNT and CDR2 as YYREEE (reference sequence). The V gene lost 5 bases and the J gene lost 5 bases, with 23 bases spanning the gap. The CDR3 runs 16 residues.

The rearrangement uses TRBV30 and TRBJ1-5, with D possibly TRBD1 on 5 matching bases. CDR3 length: 17 amino acids. Between the trimmed V and J ends, which lost 0 bases and 4 bases, there was a span of 19 bases. The germline V gene encodes CDR1 GTSNPN and CDR2 SVGIG (reference sequence). Here the CDR3 reads CAWSVPPYRRQNQPQHF. CDR3 nucleotide sequence: TGTGCCTGGAGTGTTCCCCCGTACAGGAGGCAAAATCAGCCCCAGCATTTT.

The CDR3 spells CASSVSPPDYGYTF. The CDR3 DNA reads TGCGCCAGCAGCGTCAGCCCACCGGACTATGGCTACACCTTC. This chain links TRBV4-3 with TRBJ1-2; the D is unclear. The V and J ends lost 5 bases and 3 bases respectively, with 13 bases between them. CDR3 length: 14 amino acids. Germline V lookup: CDR1 LGHNA, CDR2 YSLEER.

The genes are TRBV20-1 and TRBJ1-1; unclear D gene. The CDR3 length is 12 residues. Trimming took 3 bases from V and 2 from J, leaving 7 bases between them. Germline V gene sequence: CDR1 DFQATT, CDR2 SNEGSKA (reference sequence). CDR3 DNA sequence: TGCAGTGCTAGCCCCCCTAACACTGAAGCTTTCTTT. Amino acid sequence: CSASPPNTEAFF.